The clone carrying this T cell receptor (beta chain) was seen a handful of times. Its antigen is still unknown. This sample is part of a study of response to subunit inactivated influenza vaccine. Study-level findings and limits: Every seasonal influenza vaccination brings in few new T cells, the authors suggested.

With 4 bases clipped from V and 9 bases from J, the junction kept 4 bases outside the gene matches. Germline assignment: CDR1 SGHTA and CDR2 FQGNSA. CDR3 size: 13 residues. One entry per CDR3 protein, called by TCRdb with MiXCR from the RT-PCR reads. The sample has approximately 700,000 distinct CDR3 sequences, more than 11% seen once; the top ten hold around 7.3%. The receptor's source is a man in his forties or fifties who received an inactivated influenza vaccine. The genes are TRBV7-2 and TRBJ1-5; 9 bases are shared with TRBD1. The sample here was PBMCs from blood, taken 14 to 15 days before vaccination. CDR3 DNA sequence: TGTGCCAGCAGCTACGGACAGGGGAGGCCCCAGCATTTT. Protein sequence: CASSYGQGRPQHF.